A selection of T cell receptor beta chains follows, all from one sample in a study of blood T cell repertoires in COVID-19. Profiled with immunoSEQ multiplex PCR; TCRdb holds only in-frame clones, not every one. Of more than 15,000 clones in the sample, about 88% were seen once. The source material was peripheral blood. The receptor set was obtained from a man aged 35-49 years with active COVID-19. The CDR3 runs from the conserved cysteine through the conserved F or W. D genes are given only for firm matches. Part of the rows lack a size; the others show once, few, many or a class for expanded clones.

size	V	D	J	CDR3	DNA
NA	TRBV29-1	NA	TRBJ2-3	CSVDQGGTDTQYF	TGCAGCGTTGACCAAGGGGGCACAGATACGCAGTATTTT
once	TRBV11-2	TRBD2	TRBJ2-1	CASTHPFLAALWNEQFF	TGTGCCAGCACCCACCCATTTCTAGCGGCCCTGTGGAATGAGCAGTTCTTC
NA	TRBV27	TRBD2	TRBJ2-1	CASSLVAGMYNEQFF	TGTGCCAGCAGTTTGGTAGCGGGGATGTACAATGAGCAGTTCTTC
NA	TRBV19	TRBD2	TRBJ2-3	CASRPGLAGSTDTQYF	TGTGCCAGTAGACCGGGACTAGCGGGTAGCACAGATACGCAGTATTTT
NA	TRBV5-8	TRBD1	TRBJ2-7	CASSWDSSYEQYF	TGTGCCAGCAGCTGGGACAGCTCCTACGAGCAGTACTTC
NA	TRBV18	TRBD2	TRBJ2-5	CASSPRRQGGQETQYF	TGTGCCAGCTCACCACGACGGCAGGGAGGGCAAGAGACCCAGTACTTC
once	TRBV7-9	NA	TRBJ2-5	CASTILGGIQETQYF	TGTGCCAGCACCATCTTAGGAGGGATTCAAGAGACCCAGTACTTC
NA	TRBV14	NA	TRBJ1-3	CASSQIQTDRNTIYF	TGTGCCAGCAGCCAAATACAGACCGACCGAAACACCATATATTTT
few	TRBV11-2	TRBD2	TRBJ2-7	CASSLDTLAVISYEQYF	TGTGCCAGCAGCTTAGATACTCTAGCGGTAATCTCCTACGAGCAGTACTTC
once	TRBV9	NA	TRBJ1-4	CASSVDAGVREKLFF	TGTGCCAGCAGCGTAGACGCGGGGGTTCGTGAAAAACTGTTTTTT
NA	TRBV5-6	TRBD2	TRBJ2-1	CASSNGMTSGSMSYNEQFF	TGTGCCAGCAGCAACGGAATGACTAGCGGGAGTATGTCCTACAATGAGCAGTTCTTC
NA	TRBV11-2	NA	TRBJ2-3	CASSVRGRGNHNTDTQYF	TGTGCCAGCAGCGTACGGGGCCGCGGGAACCATAACACAGATACGCAGTATTTT
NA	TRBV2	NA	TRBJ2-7	CAIETEPSSYEQYF	TGTGCCATAGAGACTGAACCCTCTTCTTACGAGCAGTACTTC
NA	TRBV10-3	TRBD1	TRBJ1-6	CAIRDRADSPLHF	TGTGCCATCAGAGACAGGGCAGATTCACCCCTCCACTTT
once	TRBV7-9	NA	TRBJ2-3	CASSHPQNSSTDTQYF	TGTGCCAGCAGCCACCCACAAAATAGCTCCACAGATACGCAGTATTTT
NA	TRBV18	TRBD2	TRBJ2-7	CASSPGLAGVFVEQYF	TGTGCCAGCTCCCCGGGACTAGCGGGAGTGTTTGTCGAGCAGTACTTC
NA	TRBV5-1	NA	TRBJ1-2	CASSRQETNYGYTF	TGCGCCAGCAGCCGACAGGAGACTAACTATGGCTACACCTTC
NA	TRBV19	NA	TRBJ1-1	CASDRGYGMPPNTEAFF	TGTGCCAGTGATCGGGGGTATGGGATGCCCCCGAACACTGAAGCTTTCTTT
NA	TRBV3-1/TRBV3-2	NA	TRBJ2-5	CASSQVNRAKYF	TGTGCCAGCAGCCAAGTGAACAGGGCAAAGTACTTC
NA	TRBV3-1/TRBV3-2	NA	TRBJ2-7	CASSQESSVTYEQYF	TGTGCCAGCAGCCAAGAGAGTAGCGTAACCTACGAGCAGTACTTC
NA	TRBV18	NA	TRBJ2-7	CASSLDAGLTREQYF	TGTGCCAGCTCTCTTGACGCGGGCCTAACCAGAGAGCAGTACTTC
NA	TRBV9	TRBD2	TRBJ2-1	CASSVRGSGGSSYNEQFF	TGTGCCAGCAGCGTCAGAGGATCGGGAGGCAGTTCCTACAATGAGCAGTTCTTC
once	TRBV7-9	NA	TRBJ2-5	CASSLYGEETQYF	TGTGCCAGCAGCTTATACGGGGAAGAGACCCAGTACTTC
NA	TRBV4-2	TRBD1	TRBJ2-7	CASSQDDRGSYEQYF	TGTGCCAGCAGCCAAGATGACAGGGGCTCCTACGAGCAGTACTTC
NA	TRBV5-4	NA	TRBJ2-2	CASSPGGSRRNTGELFF	TGTGCCAGCAGCCCAGGTGGGAGCCGGCGGAACACCGGGGAGCTGTTTTTT
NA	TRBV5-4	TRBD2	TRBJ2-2	CASSIRTSGELFF	TGTGCCAGCAGCATACGGACTAGCGGGGAGCTGTTTTTT
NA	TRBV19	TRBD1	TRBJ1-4	CASSIPGQGATNEKLFF	TGTGCCAGTAGTATACCGGGACAGGGGGCAACTAATGAAAAACTGTTTTTT